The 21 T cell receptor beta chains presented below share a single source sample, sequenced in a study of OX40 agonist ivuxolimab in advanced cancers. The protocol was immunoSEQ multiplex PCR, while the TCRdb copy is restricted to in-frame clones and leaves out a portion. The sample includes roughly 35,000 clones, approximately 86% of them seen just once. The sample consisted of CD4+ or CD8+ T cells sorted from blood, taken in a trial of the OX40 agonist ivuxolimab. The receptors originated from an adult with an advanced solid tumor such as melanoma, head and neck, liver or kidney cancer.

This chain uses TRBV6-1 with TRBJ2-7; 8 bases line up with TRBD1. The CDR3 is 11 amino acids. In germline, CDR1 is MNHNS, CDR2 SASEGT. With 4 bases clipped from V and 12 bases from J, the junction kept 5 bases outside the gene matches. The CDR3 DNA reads TGTGCCAGCAGTGGGCGGGACAGGAGGTACTTC. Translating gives CASSGRDRRYF.

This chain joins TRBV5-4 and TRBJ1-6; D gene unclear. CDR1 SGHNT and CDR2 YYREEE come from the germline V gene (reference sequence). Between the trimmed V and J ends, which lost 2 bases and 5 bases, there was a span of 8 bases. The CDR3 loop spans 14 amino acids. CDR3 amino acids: CASSFPSDNSPLHF. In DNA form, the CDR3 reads TGTGCCAGCAGCTTTCCCAGTGATAATTCACCCCTCCACTTT.

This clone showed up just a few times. The CDR3 sequence: CASSWVSSYEQYF. The DNA for the CDR3 is TGTGCCAGCAGTTGGGTCAGCTCCTACGAGCAGTACTTC. V is TRBV27 and J is TRBJ2-7; no definite D call. In germline, CDR1 is MNHEY, CDR2 SMNVEV (reference sequence). V was shortened by 4 bases and J by 0 bases, with 7 bases between the two germline ends. CDR3 size: 13 residues.

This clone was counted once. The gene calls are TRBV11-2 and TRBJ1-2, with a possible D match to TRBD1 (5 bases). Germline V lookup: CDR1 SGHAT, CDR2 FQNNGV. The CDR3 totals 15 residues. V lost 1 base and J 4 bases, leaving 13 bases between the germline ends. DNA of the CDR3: TGTGCCAGCAGCTTAGTCGGAGGCAGGGCCTATGGCTACACCTTC. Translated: CASSLVGGRAYGYTF.

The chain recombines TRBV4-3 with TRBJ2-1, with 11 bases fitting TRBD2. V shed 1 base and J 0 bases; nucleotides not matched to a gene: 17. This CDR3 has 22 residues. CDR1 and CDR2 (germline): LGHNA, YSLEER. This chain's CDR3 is CASSQGWLASLAGEGSYNEQFF. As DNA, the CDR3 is TGCGCCAGCAGCCAAGGGTGGTTGGCGTCACTAGCGGGGGAAGGCTCCTACAATGAGCAGTTCTTC.

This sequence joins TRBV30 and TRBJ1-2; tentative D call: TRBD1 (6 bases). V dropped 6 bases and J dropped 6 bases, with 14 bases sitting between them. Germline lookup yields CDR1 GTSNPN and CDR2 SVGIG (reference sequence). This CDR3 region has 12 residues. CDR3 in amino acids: CACALGGDGYTF. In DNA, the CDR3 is TGTGCCTGTGCCTTGGGGGGCGATGGCTACACCTTC.

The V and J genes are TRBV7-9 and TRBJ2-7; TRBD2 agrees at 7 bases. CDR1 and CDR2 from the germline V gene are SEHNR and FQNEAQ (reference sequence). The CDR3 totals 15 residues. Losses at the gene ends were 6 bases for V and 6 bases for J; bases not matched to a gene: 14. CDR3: CASSWANAGVGEQYF. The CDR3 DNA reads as TGTGCCAGCAGTTGGGCGAACGCGGGGGTGGGCGAGCAGTACTTC.

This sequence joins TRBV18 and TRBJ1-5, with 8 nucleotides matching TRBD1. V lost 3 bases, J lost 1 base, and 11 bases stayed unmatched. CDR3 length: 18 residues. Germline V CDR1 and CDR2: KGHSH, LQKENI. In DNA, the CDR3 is TGTGCCAGCTCACCTTTGGGACAGGCTTCTTCAAGCAATCAGCCCCAGCATTTT. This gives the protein CASSPLGQASSSNQPQHF.

CDR3 nucleotides: TGTGCCAGCAGTGAAATAATATCTGGGAGTAACGGGGAGCTGTTTTTT. Amino acid sequence: CASSEIISGSNGELFF. J is TRBJ2-2 and V is TRBV2, with a weak D call TRBD2 (5 bases). V gave up 2 bases and J gave up 7 bases, with 17 bases separating them. Per the germline V gene, CDR1 is SNHLY and CDR2 is FYNNEI. The CDR3 extends over 16 amino acids.

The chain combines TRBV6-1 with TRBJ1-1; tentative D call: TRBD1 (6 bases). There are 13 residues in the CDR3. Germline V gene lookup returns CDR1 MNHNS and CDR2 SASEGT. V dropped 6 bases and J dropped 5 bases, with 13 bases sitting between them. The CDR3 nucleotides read TGTGCCAGCAGCGTTCAGGGGTATACTGAAGCTTTCTTT. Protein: CASSVQGYTEAFF.

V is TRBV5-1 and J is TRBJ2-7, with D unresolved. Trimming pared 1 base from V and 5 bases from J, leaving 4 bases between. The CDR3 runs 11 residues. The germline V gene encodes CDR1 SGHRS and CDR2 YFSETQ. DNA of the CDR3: TGCGCCAGCAGCTTGTATGACGAGCAGTACTTC. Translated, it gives CASSLYDEQYF.

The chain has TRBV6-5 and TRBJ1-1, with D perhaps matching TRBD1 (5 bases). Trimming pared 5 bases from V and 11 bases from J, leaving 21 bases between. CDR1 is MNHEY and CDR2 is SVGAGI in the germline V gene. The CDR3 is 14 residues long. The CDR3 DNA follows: TGTGCCAGCAGTCTAGCCCAGGGAAGGGTGCACGCTTTCTTT. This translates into CASSLAQGRVHAFF.

CDR3 protein: CASWGAWNTEAFF. In DNA form, the CDR3 reads TGTGCCTCCTGGGGGGCTTGGAACACTGAAGCTTTCTTT. The chain has TRBV19 and TRBJ1-1; weak D call: TRBD1 (6 bases). Trimming cost V 11 bases and J 1 base, with 14 bases left between them. Germline V gene sequence: CDR1 LNHDA, CDR2 SQIVND (reference sequence). The CDR3 totals 13 residues.

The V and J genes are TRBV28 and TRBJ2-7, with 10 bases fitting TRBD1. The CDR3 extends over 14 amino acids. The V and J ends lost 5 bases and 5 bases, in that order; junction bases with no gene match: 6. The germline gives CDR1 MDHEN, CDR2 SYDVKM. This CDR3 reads CASSIGQGGDEQYF. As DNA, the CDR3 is TGTGCCAGCAGTATCGGACAGGGGGGGGACGAGCAGTACTTC.

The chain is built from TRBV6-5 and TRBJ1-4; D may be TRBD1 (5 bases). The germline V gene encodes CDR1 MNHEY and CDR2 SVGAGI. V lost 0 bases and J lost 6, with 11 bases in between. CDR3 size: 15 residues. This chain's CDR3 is CASSYSRGRDEKLFF. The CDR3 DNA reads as TGTGCCAGCAGTTACTCTCGGGGGAGGGATGAAAAACTGTTTTTT.

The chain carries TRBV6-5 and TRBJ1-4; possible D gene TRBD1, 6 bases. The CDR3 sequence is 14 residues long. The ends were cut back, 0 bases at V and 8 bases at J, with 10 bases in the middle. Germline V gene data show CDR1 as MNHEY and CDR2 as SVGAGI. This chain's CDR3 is CASSYSQGMEKLFF. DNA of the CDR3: TGTGCCAGCAGTTACTCACAGGGAATGGAAAAACTGTTTTTT.

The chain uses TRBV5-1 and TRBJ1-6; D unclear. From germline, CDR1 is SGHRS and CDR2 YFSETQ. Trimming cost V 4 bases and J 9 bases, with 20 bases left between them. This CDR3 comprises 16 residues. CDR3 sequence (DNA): TGCGCCAGCAGCCCGGATTCTTTAAAAGGTAGTTCACCCCTCCACTTT. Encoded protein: CASSPDSLKGSSPLHF.

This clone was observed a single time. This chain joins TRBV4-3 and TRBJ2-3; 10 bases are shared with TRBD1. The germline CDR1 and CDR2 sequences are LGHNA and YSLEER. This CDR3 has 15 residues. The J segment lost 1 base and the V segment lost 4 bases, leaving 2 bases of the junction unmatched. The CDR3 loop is CASSRGTGGTDTQYF. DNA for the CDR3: TGCGCCAGCAGCCGAGGGACAGGGGGCACAGATACGCAGTATTTT.

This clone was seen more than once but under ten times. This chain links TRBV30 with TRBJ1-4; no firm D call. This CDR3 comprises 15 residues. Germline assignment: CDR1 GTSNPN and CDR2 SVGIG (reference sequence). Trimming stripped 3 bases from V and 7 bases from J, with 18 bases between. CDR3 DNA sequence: TGTGCCTGGAGCGGTACAGTCGGTTACGGTGAAAAACTGTTTTTT. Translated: CAWSGTVGYGEKLFF. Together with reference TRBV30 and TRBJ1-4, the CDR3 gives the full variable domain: SQTIHQWPATLVQPVGSPLSLECTVEGTSNPNLYWYRQAAGRGLQLLFYSVGIGQISSEVPQNLSASRPQDRQFILSSKKLLLSDSGFYLCAWSGTVGYGEKLFFGSGTQLSVL.

Written as DNA, the CDR3 is TGTGCCAGCAGTTACCTACAGGGGGCCGACGAGCAGTACTTC. It encodes CASSYLQGADEQYF. The chain has TRBV6-5 and TRBJ2-7, with TRBD1 identical over 9 bases. Germline V gene data show CDR1 as MNHEY and CDR2 as SVGAGI. CDR3 length: 14 amino acids. The V segment lost 2 bases and the J segment 5 bases; nucleotides outside the gene matches: 4.

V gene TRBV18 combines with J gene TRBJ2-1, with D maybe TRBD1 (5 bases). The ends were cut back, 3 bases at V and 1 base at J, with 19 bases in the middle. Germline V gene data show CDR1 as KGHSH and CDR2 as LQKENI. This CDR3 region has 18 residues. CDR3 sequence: CASSPMILTEFSYNEQFF. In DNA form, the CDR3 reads TGTGCCAGCTCACCTATGATTCTGACAGAGTTTTCCTACAATGAGCAGTTCTTC. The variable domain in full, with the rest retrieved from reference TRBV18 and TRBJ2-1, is NAGVMQNPRHLVRRRGQEARLRCSPMKGHSHVYWYRQLPEEGLKFMVYLQKENIIDESGMPKERFSAEFPKEGPSILRIQQVVRGDSAAYFCASSPMILTEFSYNEQFFGPGTRLTVL.